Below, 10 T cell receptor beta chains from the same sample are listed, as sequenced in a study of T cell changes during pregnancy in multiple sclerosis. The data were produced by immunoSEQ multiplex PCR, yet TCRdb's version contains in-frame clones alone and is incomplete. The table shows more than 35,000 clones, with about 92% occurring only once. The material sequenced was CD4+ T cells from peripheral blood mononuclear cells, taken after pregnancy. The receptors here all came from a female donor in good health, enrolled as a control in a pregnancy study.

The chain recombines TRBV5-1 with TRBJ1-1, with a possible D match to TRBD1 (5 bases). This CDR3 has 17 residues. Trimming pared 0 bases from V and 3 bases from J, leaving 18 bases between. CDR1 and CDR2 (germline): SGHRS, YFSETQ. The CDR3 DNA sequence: TGCGCCAGCAGCTTGGCCTCTAGGGGCGGCTGGGACACTGAAGCTTTCTTT. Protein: CASSLASRGGWDTEAFF.

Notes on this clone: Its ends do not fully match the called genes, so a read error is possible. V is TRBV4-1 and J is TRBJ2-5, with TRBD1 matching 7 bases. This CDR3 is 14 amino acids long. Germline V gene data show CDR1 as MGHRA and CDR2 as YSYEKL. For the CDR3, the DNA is TGCGCCAGCAGCCCGAGGACAGGTCAAGAGGCCCAGTACTTC. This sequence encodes CASSPRTGQEAQYF.

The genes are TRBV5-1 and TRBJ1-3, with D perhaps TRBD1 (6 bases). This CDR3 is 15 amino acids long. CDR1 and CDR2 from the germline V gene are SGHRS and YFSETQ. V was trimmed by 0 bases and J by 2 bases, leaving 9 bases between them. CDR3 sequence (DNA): TGCGCCAGCAGCTTGGAGCACAGGGCTGGAAACACCATATATTTT. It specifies CASSLEHRAGNTIYF.

CDR3 loop: CASSADRGGNEQFF. For the CDR3, the DNA is TGTGCCAGCAGTGCGGACAGGGGAGGAAATGAGCAGTTCTTC. The chain joins TRBV2 to TRBJ2-1; TRBD1 matches 9 bases. The CDR3 extends over 14 amino acids. The germline V gene has CDR1 SNHLY and CDR2 FYNNEI. The V and J ends lost 4 bases and 7 bases, in that order; junction bases with no gene match: 5. The full variable domain, in which reference TRBV2 and TRBJ2-1 provide the parts outside the CDR3, is EPEVTQTPSHQVTQMGQEVILRCVPISNHLYFYWYRQILGQKVEFLVSFYNNEISEKSEIFDDQFSVERPDGSNFTLKIRSTKLEDSAMYFCASSADRGGNEQFFGPGTRLTVL.

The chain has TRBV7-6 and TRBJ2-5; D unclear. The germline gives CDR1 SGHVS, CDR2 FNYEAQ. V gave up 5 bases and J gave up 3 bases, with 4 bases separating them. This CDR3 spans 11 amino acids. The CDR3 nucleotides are TGTGCCAGCAGCCAGGAAGAGACCCAGTACTTC. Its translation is CASSQEETQYF.

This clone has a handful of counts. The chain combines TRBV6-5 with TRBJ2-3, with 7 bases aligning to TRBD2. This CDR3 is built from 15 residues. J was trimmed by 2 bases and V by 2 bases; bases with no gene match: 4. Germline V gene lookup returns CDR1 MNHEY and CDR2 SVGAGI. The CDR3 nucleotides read TGTGCCAGCAGTTACCGGCTAGCGGACACAGATACGCAGTATTTT. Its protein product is CASSYRLADTDTQYF.

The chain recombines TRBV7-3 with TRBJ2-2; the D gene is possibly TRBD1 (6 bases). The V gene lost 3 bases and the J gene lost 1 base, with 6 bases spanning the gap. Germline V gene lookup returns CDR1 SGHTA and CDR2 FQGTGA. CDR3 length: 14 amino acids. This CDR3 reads CASSLTGNTGELFF. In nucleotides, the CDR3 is TGTGCCAGCAGCTTGACAGGGAACACCGGGGAGCTGTTTTTT. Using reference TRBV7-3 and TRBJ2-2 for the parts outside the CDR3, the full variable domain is GAGVSQTPSNKVTEKGKYVELRCDPISGHTALYWYRQSLGQGPEFLIYFQGTGAADDSGLPNDRFFAVRPEGSVSTLKIQRTERGDSAVYLCASSLTGNTGELFFGEGSRLTVL.

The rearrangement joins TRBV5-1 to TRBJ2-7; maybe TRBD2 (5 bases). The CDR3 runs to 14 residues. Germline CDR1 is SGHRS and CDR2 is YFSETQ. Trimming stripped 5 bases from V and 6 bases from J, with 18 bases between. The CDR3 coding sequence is TGCGCCAGCAGTAAGGAGTGGGAGTCTTCCGAGCAGTACTTC. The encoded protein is CASSKEWESSEQYF.

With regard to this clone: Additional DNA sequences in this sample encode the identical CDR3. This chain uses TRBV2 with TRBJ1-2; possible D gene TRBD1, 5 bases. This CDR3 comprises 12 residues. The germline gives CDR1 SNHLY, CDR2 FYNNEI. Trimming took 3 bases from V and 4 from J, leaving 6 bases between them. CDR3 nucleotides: TGTGCCAGCAGTGAGACAGTCTATGGCTACACCTTC. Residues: CASSETVYGYTF.

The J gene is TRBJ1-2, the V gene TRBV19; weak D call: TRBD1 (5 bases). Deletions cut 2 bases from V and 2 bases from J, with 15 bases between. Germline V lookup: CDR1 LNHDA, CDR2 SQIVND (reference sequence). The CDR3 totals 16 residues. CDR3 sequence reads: CASSIRPGILNYGYTF. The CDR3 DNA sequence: TGTGCCAGTAGTATAAGACCAGGGATCTTGAACTATGGCTACACCTTC.